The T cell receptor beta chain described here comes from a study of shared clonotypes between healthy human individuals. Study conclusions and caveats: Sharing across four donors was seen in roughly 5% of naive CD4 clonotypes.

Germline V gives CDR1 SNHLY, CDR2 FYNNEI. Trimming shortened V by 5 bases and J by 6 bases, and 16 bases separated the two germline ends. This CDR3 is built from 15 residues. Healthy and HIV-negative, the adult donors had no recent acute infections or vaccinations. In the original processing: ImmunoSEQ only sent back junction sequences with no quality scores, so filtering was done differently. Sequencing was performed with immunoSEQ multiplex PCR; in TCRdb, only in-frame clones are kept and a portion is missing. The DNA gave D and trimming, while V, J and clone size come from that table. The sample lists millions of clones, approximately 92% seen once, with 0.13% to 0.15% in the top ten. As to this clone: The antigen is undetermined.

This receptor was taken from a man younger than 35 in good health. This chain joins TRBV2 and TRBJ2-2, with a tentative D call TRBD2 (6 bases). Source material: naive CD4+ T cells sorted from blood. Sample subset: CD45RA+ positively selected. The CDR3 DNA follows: TGTGCCAGCAGTACAGCGGGTCGGCGCGCCGGGGAGCTGTTTTTT. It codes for CASSTAGRRAGELFF.